The 10 T cell receptor beta chains reported below all come from one sample, sequenced in a study of T cell changes during pregnancy in multiple sclerosis. The protocol was immunoSEQ multiplex PCR, while the TCRdb copy is restricted to in-frame clones and leaves out a portion. Altogether around 40,000 clones are present, around 90% being singletons, with the ten largest covering around 6%. The material sequenced was CD8+ T cells from peripheral blood mononuclear cells, taken in the third trimester of pregnancy. All receptors derive from a female donor with multiple sclerosis, enrolled in a pregnancy study.

This clone showed up just once. The chain uses TRBV6-5 and TRBJ2-1, with 11 bases lining up with TRBD2. The V segment lost 4 bases and the J segment 9 bases; nucleotides outside the gene matches: 8. The CDR3 has 15 amino acids. The germline CDR1 and CDR2 sequences are MNHEY and SVGAGI. The CDR3 DNA reads TGTGCCAGCAGTTCTATAGCGGGAGGGCCGGGTGAGCAGTTCTTC. It translates to CASSSIAGGPGEQFF.

This clone was recorded only once. The chain uses TRBV27 and TRBJ1-1, with TRBD1 matching over 7 bases. V lost 2 bases and J lost 3; bases outside the gene matches: 6. Germline V gene sequence: CDR1 MNHEY, CDR2 SMNVEV (reference sequence). The CDR3 is 15 amino acids. The CDR3 sequence is CASSLGTAPYTEAFF. CDR3 sequence (DNA): TGTGCCAGCAGTTTAGGGACAGCTCCCTACACTGAAGCTTTCTTT.

This clone was seen a single time. The V gene is TRBV19, the J gene TRBJ2-1; 8 bases align to TRBD1. CDR3 length: 15 residues. Germline CDR1 is LNHDA and CDR2 is SQIVND (reference sequence). V shed 7 bases and J 1 base; nucleotides not matched to a gene: 6. CDR3 sequence reads: CASIPNRGSYNEQFF. DNA for the CDR3: TGTGCCAGTATCCCAAACAGGGGGTCCTACAATGAGCAGTTCTTC.

The rearrangement links TRBV19 to TRBJ1-5, with 7 bases identical to TRBD1. J lost 1 base, V lost 5 bases, and 8 bases had no gene match. CDR3 length: 16 amino acids. Germline V gene data show CDR1 as LNHDA and CDR2 as SQIVND (reference sequence). CDR3 protein: CASSYNRGGSNQPQHF. CDR3 nucleotide sequence: TGTGCCAGTAGTTACAACAGGGGCGGGAGCAATCAGCCCCAGCATTTT.

The chain is built from TRBV6-5 and TRBJ2-2, with 8 bases aligning to TRBD2. This CDR3 is 15 amino acids long. V dropped 5 bases and J dropped 7; count of bases not matched to a gene: 9. Germline lookup yields CDR1 MNHEY and CDR2 SVGAGI. CDR3 DNA sequence: TGTGCCAGCAGTCGGACTAGCTGGCGGAACGGGGAGCTGTTTTTT. This translates into CASSRTSWRNGELFF.

CDR3 DNA: TGTGCCACCAGCAGACCCTCTCCGGGAGGGGAGATTTATGAGCAGTTCTTC. Protein: CATSRPSPGGEIYEQFF. The chain carries TRBV15 and TRBJ2-1; 8 nucleotides match TRBD2. Germline V gene lookup returns CDR1 LNHNV and CDR2 YYDKDF (reference sequence). The J segment lost 8 bases and the V segment lost 2 bases, leaving 14 bases of the junction unmatched. The CDR3 totals 17 residues.

This clone is labeled large (0.1 to 1%). This chain joins TRBV6-4 and TRBJ2-2, with D maybe TRBD2 (5 bases). The V gene lost 3 bases and the J gene lost 6 bases, with 14 bases spanning the gap. Germline-derived CDR1 and CDR2 are MRHNA and SNTAGT. The CDR3 is 15 amino acids. CDR3: CASSDRGREAGELFF. CDR3 nucleotide sequence: TGTGCCAGCAGTGATCGGGGAAGGGAAGCCGGGGAGCTGTTTTTT.

This chain joins TRBV7-6 and TRBJ1-4; D is ambiguous. The CDR3 is 13 residues long. The germline gives CDR1 SGHVS, CDR2 FNYEAQ. The ends were cut back, 2 bases at V and 7 bases at J, with 8 bases in the middle. CDR3 in DNA: TGTGCCAGCAGCTTAATTACGGGTGAAAAACTGTTTTTT. This translates into CASSLITGEKLFF.

Only one count was recorded for this clone. The V gene is TRBV14, the J gene TRBJ2-4, with D perhaps matching TRBD1 (5 bases). V lost 3 bases and J lost 15, with 18 bases in between. The CDR3 covers 13 residues. Germline V gene lookup returns CDR1 SGHDN and CDR2 FVKESK. CDR3 region: CASSQYLGPLVYF. CDR3 DNA sequence: TGTGCCAGCAGCCAGTACCTGGGGCCCCTCGTGTACTTC.

The chain has TRBV27 and TRBJ1-1; unclear D gene. Looked up from germline, CDR1 is MNHEY and CDR2 is SMNVEV (reference sequence). This CDR3 has 10 amino acids. The V gene lost 5 bases and the J gene lost 6 bases, with 4 bases spanning the gap. The CDR3 region has the DNA TGTGCCAGCAGTGCAGCTGAAGCTTTCTTT. Translation: CASSAAEAFF.